Shown below are 2 T cell receptor beta chains from a single sample sequenced in a study of blood T cell repertoires in COVID-19. Method: immunoSEQ multiplex PCR; TCRdb's copy keeps in-frame clones and lacks some. The data show about 140,000 clones, with approximately 80% seen just once and about 1.5% held by the top ten. The source material was PBMCs or T cells enriched from blood (not recorded which). The receptor source for this set is a woman younger than 30 who had been exposed to COVID-19.

The CDR3, as DNA: TGTGCCTGGAGGGACAGGGGGAACACTGAAGCTTTCTTT. It codes for CAWRDRGNTEAFF. The V call is TRBV30, the J call TRBJ1-1, with 9 bases that match TRBD1. Germline CDR1 reads GTSNPN; CDR2 reads SVGIG (reference sequence). V lost 3 bases, J lost 1 base, and 0 bases stayed unmatched. The length of the CDR3 is 13 residues. Together with reference TRBV30 and TRBJ1-1, the CDR3 gives the full variable domain: SQTIHQWPATLVQPVGSPLSLECTVEGTSNPNLYWYRQAAGRGLQLLFYSVGIGQISSEVPQNLSASRPQDRQFILSSKKLLLSDSGFYLCAWRDRGNTEAFFGQGTRLTVV.

The chain joins TRBV19 to TRBJ2-7; tentatively, D is TRBD2 (5 bases). CDR1 LNHDA and CDR2 SQIVND come from the germline V gene (reference sequence). The CDR3 sequence is 14 residues long. With 5 bases removed from V and 5 bases from J, the gap between germline ends came to 16 bases. The CDR3 DNA sequence: TGTGCCAGTAGTCCCTCACTAGATTCCCACGAGCAGTACTTC. Translation: CASSPSLDSHEQYF.